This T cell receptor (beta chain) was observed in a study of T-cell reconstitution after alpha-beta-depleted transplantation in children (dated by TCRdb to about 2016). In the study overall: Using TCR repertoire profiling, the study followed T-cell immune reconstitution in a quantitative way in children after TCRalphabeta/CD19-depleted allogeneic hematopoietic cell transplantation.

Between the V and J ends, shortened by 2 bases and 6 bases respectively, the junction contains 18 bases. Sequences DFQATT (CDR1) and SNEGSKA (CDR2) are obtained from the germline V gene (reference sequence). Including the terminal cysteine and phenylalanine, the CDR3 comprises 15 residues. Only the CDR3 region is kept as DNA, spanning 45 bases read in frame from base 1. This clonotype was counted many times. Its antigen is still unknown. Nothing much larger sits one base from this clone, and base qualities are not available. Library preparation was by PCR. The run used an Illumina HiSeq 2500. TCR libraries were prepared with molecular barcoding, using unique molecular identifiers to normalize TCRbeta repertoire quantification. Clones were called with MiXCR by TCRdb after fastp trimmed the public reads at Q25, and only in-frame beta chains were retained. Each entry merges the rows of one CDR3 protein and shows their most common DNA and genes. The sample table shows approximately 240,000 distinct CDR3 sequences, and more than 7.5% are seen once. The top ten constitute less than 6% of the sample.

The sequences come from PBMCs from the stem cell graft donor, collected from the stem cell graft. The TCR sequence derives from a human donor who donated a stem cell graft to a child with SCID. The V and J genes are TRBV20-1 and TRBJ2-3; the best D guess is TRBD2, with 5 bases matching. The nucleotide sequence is TGCAGTGCTAGAAGGAGTCGGGGTTTAATGGATACGCAGTATTTT. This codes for CSARRSRGLMDTQYF.